This T cell receptor beta chain was retrieved from a study of response to subunit inactivated influenza vaccine. The study, taken as a whole, reports: Authors suggested that a seasonal influenza vaccination recruits few new T cells each time.

TCRdb redid the calling of the RT-PCR reads with MiXCR, one entry per CDR3 protein. The sample lists roughly 760,000 distinct CDR3 sequences; 21% were seen once. The V gene end was trimmed by 0 bases and the J gene end by 2 bases; junction bases not matched to a gene: 5. The V gene's germline CDR1 is DFQATT and CDR2 SNEGSKA (reference sequence). There are 16 residues in the CDR3. This clonotype was recorded a few times. Its antigen is undetermined. This receptor was taken from a man aged 45 to 65 who received an inactivated influenza vaccine. The chain combines TRBV20-1 with TRBJ2-1, with 9 bases fitting TRBD2. The specimen was PBMCs from blood, collected about 5 days after vaccination. CDR3 nucleotide sequence: TGCAGTGCTAGAGAGGTAGCGGGGGCAACCTACAATGAGCAGTTCTTC. Translation gives CSAREVAGATYNEQFF.